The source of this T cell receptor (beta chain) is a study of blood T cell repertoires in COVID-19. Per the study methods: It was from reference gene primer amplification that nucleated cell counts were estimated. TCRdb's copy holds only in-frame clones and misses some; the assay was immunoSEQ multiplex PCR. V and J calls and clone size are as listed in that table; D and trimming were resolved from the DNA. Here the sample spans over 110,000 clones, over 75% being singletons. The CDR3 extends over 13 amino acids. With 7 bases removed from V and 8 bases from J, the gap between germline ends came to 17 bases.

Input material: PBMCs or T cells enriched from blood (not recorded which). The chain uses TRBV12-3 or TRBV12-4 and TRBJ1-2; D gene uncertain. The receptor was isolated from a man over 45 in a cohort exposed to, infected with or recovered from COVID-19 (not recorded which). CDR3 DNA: TGTGCCAGCACCCATCGGCGGCTAGGAGGCTACACCTTC. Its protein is CASTHRRLGGYTF.